This T cell receptor beta chain was sequenced during a study of cytomegalovirus exposure and HLA in healthy donors. PCR employed 60 Vbeta and 13 Jbeta primers. Here immunoSEQ multiplex PCR was the method, and the copy in TCRdb shows in-frame clones only, minus some. This sample has roughly 99,000 clones, with about 72% found just once. Study conclusions and caveats: TCR beta V- and J-gene trimming, according to a later analysis, was linked to a missense DCLRE1C variant. The HLA-A and HLA-B alleles of most subjects were reportedly predicted accurately from TCR beta sequences. Earlier analysis looked at TCR beta V segments, and most were productive about 90% or about 30% of the time.

With 0 bases clipped from V and 4 bases from J, the junction kept 5 bases outside the gene matches. The germline V gene encodes CDR1 LGHNA and CDR2 YSLEER. The CDR3 is made up of 16 amino acids. Comments on this clone: The antigen is undetermined.

This receptor was taken from a man aged 18 to 29 in good health and CMV-seronegative. What was sequenced was PBMCs. V usage is TRBV4-3 and J usage is TRBJ2-1; 8 bases map to TRBD2. The CDR3 nucleotides are TGCGCCAGCAGCCAAGAGGAGCGGGGGCAATACAATGAGCAGTTCTTC. Translation gives CASSQEERGQYNEQFF.